The source of this TCR beta chain is a study of blood T cell repertoires in COVID-19. Profiling relied on immunoSEQ multiplex PCR, and the TCRdb table lists in-frame clones only, not all of them. The sample includes approximately 38,000 clones, about 94% of them seen just once. The CDR3 covers 16 residues. Per the germline V gene, CDR1 is KGHSH and CDR2 is LQKENI. After removal of 6 bases from V and 0 bases from J, the junction contained 7 bases not matched to a gene. The sample comprised peripheral blood. The genes are TRBV18 and TRBJ1-3, with TRBD1 identical over 8 bases. The sequence was obtained from a human donor with active COVID-19. The donor label of this sample is uncertain. CDR3 sequence: CASSKDRVSSGNTIYF. Here the CDR3 DNA reads TGTGCCAGCTCCAAGGACAGGGTTAGCTCTGGAAACACCATATATTTT.